The 27 T cell receptor beta chains below were found in one sample sequenced in a study of blood T cell repertoires in COVID-19. Only in-frame clones appear in the TCRdb table, and some are missing; sequencing was by immunoSEQ multiplex PCR. The sample records about 83,000 clones, about nine tenths being singletons. Material for sequencing was peripheral blood. The receptors stem from a human donor in a cohort sampled during active COVID-19.

This chain joins TRBV19 and TRBJ1-5; D possibly corresponds to TRBD1 (6 bases). The ends were cut back, 6 bases at V and 3 bases at J, with 12 bases in the middle. Germline-derived CDR1 and CDR2 are LNHDA and SQIVND (reference sequence). CDR3 size: 14 residues. The CDR3 sequence: CASSTNRVNQPQHF. The CDR3 bases are TGTGCCAGTAGCACCAACAGGGTCAATCAGCCCCAGCATTTT.

The V gene is TRBV7-9, the J gene TRBJ1-1, with D possibly matching TRBD1 (5 bases). The CDR3 is 14 amino acids. Deletions cut 3 bases from V and 4 bases from J, with 12 bases between. The germline gives CDR1 SEHNR, CDR2 FQNEAQ (reference sequence). The CDR3 loop is CASSLQGVATEAFF. In DNA, the CDR3 is TGTGCCAGCAGCTTGCAGGGTGTGGCCACTGAAGCTTTCTTT. Filled out from reference TRBV7-9 and TRBJ1-1, the complete variable domain reads DTGVSQNPRHKITKRGQNVTFRCDPISEHNRLYWYRQTLGQGPEFLTYFQNEAQLEKSRLLSDRFSAERPKGSFSTLEIQRTEQGDSAMYLCASSLQGVATEAFFGQGTRLTVV.

The rearrangement links TRBV14 to TRBJ2-7, with TRBD1 as a possible D gene (6 bases). This CDR3 is built from 15 residues. Germline assignment: CDR1 SGHDN and CDR2 FVKESK. V was shortened by 5 bases and J by 6 bases, with 20 bases between the two germline ends. The CDR3 region is CASSSRTGQGIEQYF. In DNA form, the CDR3 reads TGTGCCAGCAGCTCAAGAACCGGGCAGGGGATCGAGCAGTACTTC.

CDR3 DNA sequence: TGTGCCAGCAGTTTGCAGCTGGGCGGGAGTAATGAGCAGTTCTTC. It encodes CASSLQLGGSNEQFF. The gene calls are TRBV28 and TRBJ2-1, with 7 bases identical to TRBD2. V trimming: 3 bases; J trimming: 7 bases; junction bases outside the gene matches: 9. This CDR3 is built from 15 residues. CDR1 is MDHEN, CDR2 SYDVKM, per germline.

This clone occurred a few times. The gene calls are TRBV12-3 or TRBV12-4 and TRBJ2-5; D may be TRBD2 (5 bases). The CDR3 is 13 residues long. The germline V and J ends were trimmed by 6 bases and 2 bases, with 10 bases remaining between them. CDR3 nucleotides: TGTGCCAGCAGGGGGAGCACACAAGAGACCCAGTACTTC. The encoded protein is CASRGSTQETQYF.

This clone has a handful of counts. The chain links TRBV6-1 to TRBJ2-1, with no clear D. This CDR3 is built from 12 residues. The V and J ends lost 5 bases and 8 bases respectively, with 10 bases between them. CDR1 and CDR2 from the germline V gene are MNHNS and SASEGT. The CDR3 is CASSLRQDEQFF. DNA for the CDR3: TGTGCCAGCAGTTTACGACAAGATGAGCAGTTCTTC.

This sequence joins TRBV18 and TRBJ1-1; 9 nucleotides agree with TRBD1. V gave up 1 base and J gave up 5 bases; unmatched junction bases: 5. CDR1 KGHSH and CDR2 LQKENI come from the germline V gene. This CDR3 is 15 amino acids long. CDR3 nucleotides: TGTGCCAGCTCACCACTACAGGGGGCGCGAACTGAAGCTTTCTTT. Protein sequence: CASSPLQGARTEAFF.

The V and J genes are TRBV11-3 and TRBJ2-1; 14 nucleotides match TRBD2. V shed 3 bases, J shed 9 bases, and the junction held 7 bases outside the gene matches. The germline V gene encodes CDR1 SGHNT and CDR2 YENEEA. The CDR3 extends over 16 amino acids. CDR3 coding DNA: TGTGCCAGCAGCTTTCCGGGACTAGCGGGAGTCGGTGAGCAGTTCTTC. Its translation is CASSFPGLAGVGEQFF.

The chain recombines TRBV5-1 with TRBJ2-3, with a tentative D call TRBD2 (7 bases). The ends were cut back, 4 bases at V and 1 base at J, with 13 bases in the middle. From germline, CDR1 is SGHRS and CDR2 YFSETQ. This CDR3 is 15 amino acids long. In DNA form, the CDR3 reads TGCGCCAGCAGCCCCGGGGGGCTCGGCACAGATACGCAGTATTTT. Translated, it gives CASSPGGLGTDTQYF.

The V gene is TRBV10-3, the J gene TRBJ1-2; 7 bases are a match to TRBD1. This CDR3 contains 15 residues. Per germline, CDR1 ENHRY and CDR2 SYGVKD. V gave up 3 bases and J gave up 2 bases; unmatched junction bases: 6. The CDR3 DNA follows: TGTGCCATCAGTGATATGGGACAGAAAAACTATGGCTACACCTTC. Amino acid sequence: CAISDMGQKNYGYTF.

V gene TRBV18 combines with J gene TRBJ2-1; tentatively, D is TRBD2 (5 bases). Germline CDR1 is KGHSH and CDR2 is LQKENI. The V gene lost 2 bases and the J gene lost 9 bases, with 14 bases spanning the gap. The length of the CDR3 is 14 residues. CDR3 DNA: TGTGCCAGCTCACCAGCGCGGACTTTTGGTGAGCAGTTCTTC. Its translation is CASSPARTFGEQFF.

The chain couples TRBV6-2 or TRBV6-3 to TRBJ2-1; 14 bases match TRBD2. This CDR3 region has 20 residues. The trim removed 2 bases at V and 0 bases at J, leaving 9 bases unmatched. Germline CDR1 and CDR2: MNHEY and SVGEGT. CDR3 in amino acids: CASSYPGTSGRGGSYNEQFF. DNA for the CDR3: TGTGCCAGCAGTTACCCCGGGACTAGCGGGAGAGGGGGCTCCTACAATGAGCAGTTCTTC.

The chain uses TRBV21-1 and TRBJ2-3; the table's D call, TRBD2, was not checked against the DNA. TRBV21-1 is a pseudogene locus. The CDR3 runs 10 residues. CDR3 amino acids: CARGLDTQYF. In DNA form, the CDR3 reads TGTGCCAGGGGACTAGATACGCAGTATTTT.

The genes are TRBV6-6 and TRBJ1-6, with D possibly TRBD1 on 5 matching bases. V shed 10 bases and J shed 7 bases, with 14 bases lying between them. Per the germline V gene, CDR1 is MNHNY and CDR2 is SVGAGI (reference sequence). CDR3 size: 13 residues. This CDR3 reads CANSPGLNSPLHF. CDR3 sequence (DNA): TGTGCCAACTCGCCAGGGTTGAATTCACCCCTCCACTTT.

The V call is TRBV2, the J call TRBJ2-4; a weak D match, TRBD1 (5 bases). The CDR3 is 12 amino acids. V was trimmed by 7 bases and J by 5 bases, leaving 9 bases between them. The V gene's germline CDR1 is SNHLY and CDR2 FYNNEI. The CDR3 DNA is TGTGCCAGCAACGGCAGGGAAAACATTCAGTACTTC. This encodes CASNGRENIQYF. The entire variable domain, with the rest obtained from reference TRBV2 and TRBJ2-4, is as follows: EPEVTQTPSHQVTQMGQEVILRCVPISNHLYFYWYRQILGQKVEFLVSFYNNEISEKSEIFDDQFSVERPDGSNFTLKIRSTKLEDSAMYFCASNGRENIQYFGAGTRLSVL.

This chain connects TRBV27 to TRBJ2-7; TRBD2 aligns across 7 bases. The CDR3 sequence is 14 residues long. V shed 6 bases, J shed 2 bases, and the junction held 7 bases outside the gene matches. The germline V gene has CDR1 MNHEY and CDR2 SMNVEV (reference sequence). CDR3 sequence: CASSLQRGAYEQYF. CDR3 DNA: TGTGCCAGCAGCCTCCAGCGGGGCGCCTACGAGCAGTACTTC.

The V gene is TRBV9, the J gene TRBJ2-1; TRBD2 agrees at 10 bases. This CDR3 region has 15 residues. V shed 2 bases and J 5 bases; nucleotides not matched to a gene: 4. CDR1 is SGDLS, CDR2 YYNGEE, per germline. CDR3 loop: CASSVTSGHHNEQFF. As DNA, the CDR3 is TGTGCCAGCAGCGTGACTAGCGGGCACCACAATGAGCAGTTCTTC.

The V gene is TRBV28, the J gene TRBJ1-5; 12 bases map to TRBD1. V was pared by 3 bases and J by 9 bases, with 9 bases of the junction left unmatched. Germline V CDR1 and CDR2: MDHEN, SYDVKM. CDR3 length equals 16 residues. CDR3 coding DNA: TGTGCCAGCAGTTTGTTGGGACAGGGGGCTCAGCGGCCCCAGCATTTT. Residues: CASSLLGQGAQRPQHF.

The chain joins TRBV5-6 to TRBJ2-3, with TRBD2 matching over 11 bases. CDR3 length: 15 amino acids. J gave up 2 bases and V 5 bases, and 4 bases lay outside the gene matches. CDR1 SGHDT and CDR2 YYEEEE come from the germline V gene. This chain's CDR3 is CASSLAGGPTDTQYF. CDR3 coding DNA: TGTGCCAGCAGTCTAGCGGGAGGCCCCACAGATACGCAGTATTTT.

The chain has TRBV5-1 and TRBJ2-7; 9 bases are shared with TRBD1. The germline CDR1 and CDR2 sequences are SGHRS and YFSETQ. V lost 3 bases and J lost 4; bases outside the gene matches: 5. The CDR3 has 14 amino acids. The CDR3 coding sequence is TGCGCCAGCAGCTGGACGACAGGGGGGTACGAGCAGTACTTC. Amino acid sequence: CASSWTTGGYEQYF.

This clone came up a few times. The chain links TRBV19 to TRBJ2-2; TRBD2 is a possible D gene (6 bases). V gave up 5 bases and J gave up 6 bases, with 13 bases separating them. Germline CDR1 LNHDA, CDR2 SQIVND (reference sequence). This CDR3 comprises 14 residues. DNA of the CDR3: TGTGCCAGTAGTGGATGGGGGACTCCCGGGGAGCTGTTTTTT. This sequence encodes CASSGWGTPGELFF.

The rearrangement uses TRBV9 and TRBJ1-3; D unclear. The germline V and J ends were trimmed by 3 bases and 4 bases, with 8 bases remaining between them. Germline CDR1 reads SGDLS; CDR2 reads YYNGEE. The CDR3 covers 13 residues. This chain's CDR3 is CASSATGGNTIYF. CDR3 sequence (DNA): TGTGCCAGCAGCGCGACCGGGGGAAACACCATATATTTT.

The CDR3 region has the DNA TGTGCCAGCAGAAGACAGGGGCCGTACACCGGGGAGCTGTTTTTT. It codes for CASRRQGPYTGELFF. V is TRBV2 and J is TRBJ2-2; TRBD1 matches at 8 bases. Germline assignment: CDR1 SNHLY and CDR2 FYNNEI. Trimming removed 6 bases from V and 3 bases from J; junction bases left unmatched: 6. The CDR3 has 15 residues.

This clone came up a few times. DNA of the CDR3: TGTGCCAGCAGCTTAGTGGGGGGTATTGGCTACACCTTC. Residues: CASSLVGGIGYTF. This rearrangement joins TRBV7-2 to TRBJ1-2; weak D call: TRBD1 (5 bases). Trimming removed 1 base at V and 7 bases at J, with 10 bases between. Germline V CDR1 and CDR2: SGHTA, FQGNSA. The CDR3 contains 13 residues.

The DNA of the CDR3 is TGTGCCATCAGTGAGTTAGACCGAGCGGCAGATACGCAGTATTTT. Its translation is CAISELDRAADTQYF. V is TRBV10-3 and J is TRBJ2-3, with D possibly matching TRBD2 (5 bases). The CDR3 spans 15 residues. Germline V gene lookup returns CDR1 ENHRY and CDR2 SYGVKD. The ends were cut back, 1 base at V and 4 bases at J, with 12 bases in the middle.

This chain uses TRBV2 with TRBJ2-5; D may be TRBD1 (5 bases). The CDR3 is made up of 14 amino acids. CDR1 is SNHLY and CDR2 is FYNNEI in the germline V gene. The germline V and J ends were trimmed by 6 bases and 5 bases, with 16 bases remaining between them. This chain's CDR3 is CASRLDTTSETQYF. CDR3 nucleotides: TGTGCCAGCAGGTTGGACACTACGTCGGAGACCCAGTACTTC. Full variable domain (rest looked up from reference TRBV2 and TRBJ2-5): EPEVTQTPSHQVTQMGQEVILRCVPISNHLYFYWYRQILGQKVEFLVSFYNNEISEKSEIFDDQFSVERPDGSNFTLKIRSTKLEDSAMYFCASRLDTTSETQYFGPGTRLLVL.

This clone has just one count. The gene calls are TRBV5-5 and TRBJ2-6; 12 bases align to TRBD1. The V segment lost 4 bases and the J segment 0 bases; nucleotides outside the gene matches: 5. The CDR3 covers 18 residues. Germline-derived CDR1 and CDR2 are SGHKS and YYEKEE (reference sequence). CDR3: CASSLGTGGHSGANVLTF. CDR3 sequence (DNA): TGTGCCAGCAGCCTTGGGACAGGGGGCCACTCTGGGGCCAACGTCCTGACTTTC.